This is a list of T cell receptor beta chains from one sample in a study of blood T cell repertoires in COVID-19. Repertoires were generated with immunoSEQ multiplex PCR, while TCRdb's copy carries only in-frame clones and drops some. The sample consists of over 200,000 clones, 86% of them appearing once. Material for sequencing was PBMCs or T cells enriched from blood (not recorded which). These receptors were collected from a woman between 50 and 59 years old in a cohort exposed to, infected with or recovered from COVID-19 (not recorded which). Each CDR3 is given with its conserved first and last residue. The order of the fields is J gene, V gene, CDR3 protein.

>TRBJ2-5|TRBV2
CASSEAGGPVETQYF
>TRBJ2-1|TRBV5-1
CASSLVPSGTSGENEQFF
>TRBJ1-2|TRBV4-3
CASSQERDSWLVYGYTF
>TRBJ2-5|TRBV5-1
CASSPGVAGFAETQYF
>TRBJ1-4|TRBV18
CASSPVLANEKLFF
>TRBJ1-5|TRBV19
CASSILDRGSNQPQHF
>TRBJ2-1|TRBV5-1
CASKTRENSYNEQFF
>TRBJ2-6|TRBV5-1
CASSLVGTGSLPGANVLTF
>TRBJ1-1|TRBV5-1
CASSLVGLTNTEAFF
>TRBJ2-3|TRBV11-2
CASSLLFNGGYGDTQYF
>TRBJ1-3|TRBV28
CASTVTGSGNTIYF
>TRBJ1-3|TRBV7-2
CASSLGFRAGNTIYF
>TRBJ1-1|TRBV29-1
CSAASGNTEAFF
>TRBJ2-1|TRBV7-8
CASSPHVGVSVSSYNEQFF
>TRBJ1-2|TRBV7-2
CASSLDRGGNYGYTF
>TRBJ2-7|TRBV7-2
CASSFTASYEQYF
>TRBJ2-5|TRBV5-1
CASSLAGGQETQYF
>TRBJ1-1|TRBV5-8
CASSWTGAYTEAFF
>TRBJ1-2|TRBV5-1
CASSFLGRAHYGYTF
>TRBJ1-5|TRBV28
CASSPGTGRSNQPQHF
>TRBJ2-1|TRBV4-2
CASSQHGTSGREQFF
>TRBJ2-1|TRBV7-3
CASSLQGNEQFF
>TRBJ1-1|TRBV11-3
CASSSRANTEAFF
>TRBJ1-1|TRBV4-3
CASSRNRDSEAFF
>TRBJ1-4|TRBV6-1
CASSEPRQAYATNEKLFF
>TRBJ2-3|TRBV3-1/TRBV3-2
CASSLSAGSTDTQYF
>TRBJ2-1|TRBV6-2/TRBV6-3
CASSYYAGRAFF
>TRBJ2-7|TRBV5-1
CASSLGDSSAREQYF
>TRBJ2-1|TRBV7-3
CASSSPLPTSGGHSSYNEQFF
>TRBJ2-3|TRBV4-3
CASSRGGASTDTQYF
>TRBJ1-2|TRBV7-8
CASSLEPGTGYGYTF
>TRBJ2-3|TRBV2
CARVRQTGTDTQYF
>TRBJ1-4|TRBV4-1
CASSFGTGGRNEKLFF
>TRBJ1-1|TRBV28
CASTEGGAAEAFF